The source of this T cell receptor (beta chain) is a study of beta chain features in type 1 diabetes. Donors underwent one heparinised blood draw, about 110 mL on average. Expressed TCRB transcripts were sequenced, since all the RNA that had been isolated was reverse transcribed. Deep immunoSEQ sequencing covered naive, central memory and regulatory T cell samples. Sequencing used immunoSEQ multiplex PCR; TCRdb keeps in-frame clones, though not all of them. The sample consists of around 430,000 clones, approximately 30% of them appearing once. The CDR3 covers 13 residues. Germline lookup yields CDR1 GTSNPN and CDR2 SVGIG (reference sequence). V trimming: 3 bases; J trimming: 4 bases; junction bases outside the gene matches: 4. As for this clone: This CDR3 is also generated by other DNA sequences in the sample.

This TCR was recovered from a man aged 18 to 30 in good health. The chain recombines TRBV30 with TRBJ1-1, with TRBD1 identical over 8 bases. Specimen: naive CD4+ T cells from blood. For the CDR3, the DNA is TGTGCCTGGAGCCGAACAGGGGGCACTGAAGCTTTCTTT. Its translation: CAWSRTGGTEAFF.